The entry that follows covers one TCR beta chain sequence. At least ten counts were recorded for this clonotype. Its antigen is still unknown. The record has no base qualities; no much larger clone is one base away. This record comes from a study of T cells in Graves' hyperthyroidism and ophthalmopathy (dated by TCRdb to 2018 to 2020). In the study overall: Peripheral blood was sampled at the time of initial diagnosis, prior to any treatment. A discovery cohort of roughly 100 patients, roughly 43 with Graves' ophthalmopathy and fewer than 65 with stable Graves' hyperthyroidism, was used to find distinguishing TCR V-J signatures. Prospective prediction of ophthalmopathy was tested in an independent validation cohort of 18 to 20 hyperthyroidism patients and 17 patients who later progressed to ophthalmopathy. The roughly 100 discovery patients were divided at random into training and test sets in a 7:3 ratio. The study also compared thyroid tissue and blood T-cell repertoires from a handful of Graves' hyperthyroidism patients. After sampling, hyperthyroidism patients received methimazole starting at 30 mg daily, and ophthalmopathy patients received high-dose intravenous methylprednisolone. The paper describes TCR Vbeta CDR3 sequencing of more than 120 peripheral blood samples, made up of fewer than 50 ophthalmopathy patients, 70 to 75 hyperthyroidism patients and 17 progressor patients. The research as a whole found: No statistical method was used to fix the sample size in advance, and group allocation was not hidden from the investigators. Blood samples also contained most of the expanded thyroid clonotypes (frequency above 0.001), which suggests that blood repertoires may reflect thyroid immune responses. A model built on a 13 V-J signature distinguished ophthalmopathy from stable hyperthyroidism, reaching 87.88% sensitivity and 81.08% specificity in cross-validation and 80%/75% in testing. During validation, the model predicted progression to ophthalmopathy a median of around six months ahead of onset, with more than 55% sensitivity and less than 85% specificity.

The TCR beta CDR3 regions were amplified from RNA transcripts. A first-round RT-PCR of the TCR CDR3 used the HTBI primer set with the Qiagen OneStep RT-PCR kit. The libraries were constructed in a second round of multiplex PCR and then size-selected and purified. Libraries were sequenced paired-end with 100 bp reads on an Illumina HiSeq2000. The study's processing was this. SOAPnuke was used to process the raw data, with reads discarded if the reads contained adapters or uncalled bases, had a mean Phred below 15, or lacked an exact constant-primer or identifier match. High-quality paired reads were merged with COPE v1.2.5, and unique nucleotide sequences were defined as clonotypes. MiTCR v1.1 was used to align clonotypes to the IMGT TRBV, TRBD and TRBJ reference segments. Analysis was restricted to V-J combinations with a frequency above 0.0001, which covered roughly 99% of repertoires. The TCS score was defined as F50 (clonal expansion) divided by E x V (chaos), with BLOSUM62-based TCRdist calculated between CDR3 peptides within each V-J. Welch's t-statistics and random forest reduced 514 V-J features to about 13, which were used in a naive Bayes classifier (R e1071). The public reads were quality trimmed at Q25 with fastp and then assembled into clones with MiXCR by TCRdb, keeping productive beta chains. Each CDR3 protein appears once, grouped with its most common genes and DNA. The V and J calls come from TCRdb's annotation, not from the publication. The sample has about 360,000 distinct CDR3 sequences on record, roughly 13% of them singletons. The ten largest clonotypes hold 9.2% of the sample.

Graves' hyperthyroidism was defined as stable when no progression to ophthalmopathy occurred over 18 months of follow-up. The hyperthyroidism patients were between 18 and 65 years old and newly diagnosed, with a disease duration of less than 2 months. Exclusion was applied to patients with uncontrolled infections, other autoimmune diseases, pregnancy or lactation. Diagnoses relied on clinical symptoms, serum thyroxine and TRAb, thyroid ultrasound and orbital computed tomography. PBMCs were separated from roughly 10 ml of fresh peripheral blood using Ficoll-Paque density gradient centrifugation. Total RNA was extracted using Trizol reagent, and RNA quality was assessed on an Agilent 2100 Bioanalyzer. The germline V gene (reference sequence) sets CDR1 to DFQATT and CDR2 to SNEGSKA. A distance of 22 bases separates the germline ends of V and J, which lose 2 bases and 5 bases respectively. From the cysteine up to the phenylalanine, the CDR3 has a length of 17 residues. This entry keeps only the CDR3 DNA: 51 bases, framed from base 1.

The chain links TRBV20-1 with TRBJ2-1; TRBD2 is a weak D gene call, 6 bases matching. This TCR came from a woman between 18 and 29 years old with Graves' hyperthyroidism. What was sequenced was blood. The nucleotides read TGCAGTGCTAGACAGTCCCCCAGCGGGCGAAAGGACAATGAGCAGTTCTTC. Its translation reads: CSARQSPSGRKDNEQFF.